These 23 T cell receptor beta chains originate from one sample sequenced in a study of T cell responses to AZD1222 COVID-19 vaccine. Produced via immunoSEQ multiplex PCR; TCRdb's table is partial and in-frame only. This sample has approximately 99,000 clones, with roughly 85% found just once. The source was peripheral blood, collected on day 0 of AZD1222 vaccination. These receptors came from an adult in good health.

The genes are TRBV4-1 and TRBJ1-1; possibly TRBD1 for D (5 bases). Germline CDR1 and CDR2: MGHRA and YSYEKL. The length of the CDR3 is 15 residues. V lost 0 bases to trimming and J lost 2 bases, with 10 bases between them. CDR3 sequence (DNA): TGCGCCAGCAGCCAAGATGTCGGGGACAACACTGAAGCTTTCTTT. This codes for CASSQDVGDNTEAFF.

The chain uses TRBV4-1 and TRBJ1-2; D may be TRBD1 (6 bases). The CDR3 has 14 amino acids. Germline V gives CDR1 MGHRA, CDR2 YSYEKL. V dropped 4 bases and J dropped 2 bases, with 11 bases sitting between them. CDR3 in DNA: TGCGCCAGCAGCCTGAAGGGGGAAAACTATGGCTACACCTTC. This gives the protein CASSLKGENYGYTF.

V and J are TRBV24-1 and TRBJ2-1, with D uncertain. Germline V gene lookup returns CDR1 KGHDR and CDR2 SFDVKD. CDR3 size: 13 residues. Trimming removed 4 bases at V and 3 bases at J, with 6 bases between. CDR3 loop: CATSEDVYNEQFF. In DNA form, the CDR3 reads TGTGCCACCAGTGAAGATGTCTACAATGAGCAGTTCTTC.

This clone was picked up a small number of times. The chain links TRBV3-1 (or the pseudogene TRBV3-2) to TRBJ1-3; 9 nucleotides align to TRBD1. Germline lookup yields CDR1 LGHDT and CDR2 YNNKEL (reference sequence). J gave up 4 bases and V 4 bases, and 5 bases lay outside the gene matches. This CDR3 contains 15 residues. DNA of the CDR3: TGTGCCAGCAGCCTACGGACAGGGGCAGGAAACACCATATATTTT. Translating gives CASSLRTGAGNTIYF.

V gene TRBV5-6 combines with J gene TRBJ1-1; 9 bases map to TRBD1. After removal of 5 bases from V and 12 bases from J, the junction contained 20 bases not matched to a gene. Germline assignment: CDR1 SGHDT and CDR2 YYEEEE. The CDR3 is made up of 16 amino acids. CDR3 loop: CASRSRGKYRGLGTFF. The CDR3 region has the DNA TGTGCCAGCAGATCCCGTGGGAAATACAGGGGGCTAGGAACTTTCTTT.

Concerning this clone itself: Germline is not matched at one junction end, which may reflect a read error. The CDR3: CASTVTPVAGTGNTIYF. The DNA for the CDR3 is TGTGCCAGCACCGTAACCCCGGTGGCAGGGACTGGAAACACCATATATTTT. This sequence joins TRBV9 and TRBJ1-3, with a weak D call TRBD1 (5 bases). Looked up from germline, CDR1 is SGDLS and CDR2 is YYNGEE. The CDR3 length is 17 residues.

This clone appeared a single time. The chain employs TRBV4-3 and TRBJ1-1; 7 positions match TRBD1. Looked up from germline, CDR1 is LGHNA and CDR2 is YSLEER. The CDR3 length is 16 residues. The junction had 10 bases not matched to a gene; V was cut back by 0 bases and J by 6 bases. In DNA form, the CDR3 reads TGCGCCAGCAGCCAAGATCACTCTAGGGGGCTGTCTGAAGCTTTCTTT. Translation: CASSQDHSRGLSEAFF.

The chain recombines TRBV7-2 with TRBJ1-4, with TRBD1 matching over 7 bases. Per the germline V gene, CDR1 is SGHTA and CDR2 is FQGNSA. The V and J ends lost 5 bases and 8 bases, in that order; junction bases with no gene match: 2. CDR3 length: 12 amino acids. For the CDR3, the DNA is TGTGCCAGCAGCCGGACAGGCGAAAAACTGTTTTTT. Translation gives CASSRTGEKLFF.

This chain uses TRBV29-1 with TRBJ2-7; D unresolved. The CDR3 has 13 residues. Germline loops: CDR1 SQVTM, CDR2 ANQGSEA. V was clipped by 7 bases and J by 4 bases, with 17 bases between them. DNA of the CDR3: TGCAGCGCCGCCAGTGTGTTCGGGTACGAGCAGTACTTC. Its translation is CSAASVFGYEQYF.

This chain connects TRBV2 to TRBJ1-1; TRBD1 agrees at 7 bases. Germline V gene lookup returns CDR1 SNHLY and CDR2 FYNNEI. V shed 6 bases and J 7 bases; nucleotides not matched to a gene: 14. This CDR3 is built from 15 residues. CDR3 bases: TGTGCCAGCAGACGCCGGGGACAGCCCAATATTGAAGCTTTCTTT. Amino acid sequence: CASRRRGQPNIEAFF.

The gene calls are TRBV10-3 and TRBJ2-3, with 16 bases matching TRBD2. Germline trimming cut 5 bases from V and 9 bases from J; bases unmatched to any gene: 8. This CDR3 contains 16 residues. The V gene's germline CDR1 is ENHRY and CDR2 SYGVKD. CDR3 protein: CAISTPGTSGGETQYF. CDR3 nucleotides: TGTGCCATCAGTACCCCCGGGACTAGCGGGGGGGAGACGCAGTATTTT.

The CDR3, as DNA: TGTGCCAGCAGTCGGACTAGTGGGTTTGATGAGCAGTTCTTC. This codes for CASSRTSGFDEQFF. This chain uses TRBV6-2 or TRBV6-3 with TRBJ2-1, with 7 nucleotides matching TRBD2. J was trimmed by 8 bases and V by 5 bases; bases with no gene match: 9. CDR3 length: 14 residues. Germline CDR1 reads MNHEY; CDR2 reads SVGEGT.

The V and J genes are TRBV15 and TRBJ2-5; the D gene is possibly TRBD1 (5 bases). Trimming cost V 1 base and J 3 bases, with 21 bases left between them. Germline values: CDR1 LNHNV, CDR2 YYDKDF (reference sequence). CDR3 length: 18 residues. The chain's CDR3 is CATSRGRGTPLGEETQYF. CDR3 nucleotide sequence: TGTGCCACCAGCAGAGGTAGGGGTACACCTCTCGGTGAAGAGACCCAGTACTTC. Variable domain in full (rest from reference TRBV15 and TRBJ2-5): DAMVIQNPRYQVTQFGKPVTLSCSQTLNHNVMYWYQQKSSQAPKLLFHYYDKDFNNEADTPDNFQSRRPNTSFCFLDIRSPGLGDTAMYLCATSRGRGTPLGEETQYFGPGTRLLVL.

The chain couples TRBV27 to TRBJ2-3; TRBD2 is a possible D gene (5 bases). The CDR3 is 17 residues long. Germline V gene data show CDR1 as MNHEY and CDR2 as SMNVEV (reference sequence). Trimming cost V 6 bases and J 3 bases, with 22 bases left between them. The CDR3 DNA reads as TGTGCCAGCAGCCGAATCGGGCCGGAGGTTTGGACAGATACGCAGTATTTT. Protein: CASSRIGPEVWTDTQYF.

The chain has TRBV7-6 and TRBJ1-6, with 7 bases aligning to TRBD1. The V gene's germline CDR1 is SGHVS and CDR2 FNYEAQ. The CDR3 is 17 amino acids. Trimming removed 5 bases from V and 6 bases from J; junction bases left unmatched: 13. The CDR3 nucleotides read TGTGCCAGCAGCCTAAGACAGGGCGGGCTCCTTAATTCACCCCTCCACTTT. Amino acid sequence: CASSLRQGGLLNSPLHF.

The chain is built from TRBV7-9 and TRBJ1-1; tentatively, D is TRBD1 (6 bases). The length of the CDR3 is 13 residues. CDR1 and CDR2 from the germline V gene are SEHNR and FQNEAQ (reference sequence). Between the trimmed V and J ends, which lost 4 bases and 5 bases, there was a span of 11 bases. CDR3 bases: TGTGCCAGCAGCTCAAGGGGGGATACTGAAGCTTTCTTT. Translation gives CASSSRGDTEAFF. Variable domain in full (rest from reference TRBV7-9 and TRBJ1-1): DTGVSQNPRHKITKRGQNVTFRCDPISEHNRLYWYRQTLGQGPEFLTYFQNEAQLEKSRLLSDRFSAERPKGSFSTLEIQRTEQGDSAMYLCASSSRGDTEAFFGQGTRLTVV.

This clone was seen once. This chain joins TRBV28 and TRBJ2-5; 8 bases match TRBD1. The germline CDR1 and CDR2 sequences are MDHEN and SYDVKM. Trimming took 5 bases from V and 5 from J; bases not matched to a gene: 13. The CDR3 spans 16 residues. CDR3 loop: CASSPPARGPSETQYF. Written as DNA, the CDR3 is TGTGCCAGCAGTCCTCCCGCCAGGGGGCCGTCGGAGACCCAGTACTTC.

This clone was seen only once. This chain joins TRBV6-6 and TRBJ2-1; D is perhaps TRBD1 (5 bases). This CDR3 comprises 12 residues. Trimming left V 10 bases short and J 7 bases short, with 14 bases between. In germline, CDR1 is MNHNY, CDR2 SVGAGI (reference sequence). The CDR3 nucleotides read TGTGCCACGAAGACAGTCCAGAATGAGCAGTTCTTC. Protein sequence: CATKTVQNEQFF.

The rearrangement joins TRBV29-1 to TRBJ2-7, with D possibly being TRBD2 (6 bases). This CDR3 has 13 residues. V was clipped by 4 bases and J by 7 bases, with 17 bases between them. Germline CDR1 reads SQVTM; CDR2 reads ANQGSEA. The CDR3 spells CSVGGGVQGEQYF. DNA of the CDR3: TGCAGCGTTGGGGGCGGGGTACAAGGTGAGCAGTACTTC.

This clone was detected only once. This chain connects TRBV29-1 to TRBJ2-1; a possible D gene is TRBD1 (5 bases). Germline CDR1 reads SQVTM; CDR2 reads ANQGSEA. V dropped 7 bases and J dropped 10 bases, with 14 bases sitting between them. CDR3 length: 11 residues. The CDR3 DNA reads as TGCAGCGCCGATACACAGGAGGAGCAGTTCTTC. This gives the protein CSADTQEEQFF.

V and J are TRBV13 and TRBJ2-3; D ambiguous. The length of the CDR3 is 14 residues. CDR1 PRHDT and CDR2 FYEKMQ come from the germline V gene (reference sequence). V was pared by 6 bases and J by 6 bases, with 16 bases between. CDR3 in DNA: TGTGCCAGCAGTGTCCGTGAGTTTGTCGATACGCAGTATTTT. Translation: CASSVREFVDTQYF.

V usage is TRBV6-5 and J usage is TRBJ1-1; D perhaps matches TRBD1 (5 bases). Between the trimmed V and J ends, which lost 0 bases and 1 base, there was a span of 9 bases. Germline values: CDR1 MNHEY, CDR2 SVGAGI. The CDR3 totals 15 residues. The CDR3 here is CASSYSRGGNTEAFF. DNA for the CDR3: TGTGCCAGCAGTTACTCCCGGGGGGGGAACACTGAAGCTTTCTTT.

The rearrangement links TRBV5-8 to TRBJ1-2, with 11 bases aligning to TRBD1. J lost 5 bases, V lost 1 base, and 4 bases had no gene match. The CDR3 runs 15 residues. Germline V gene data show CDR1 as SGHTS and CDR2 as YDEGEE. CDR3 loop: CASSLWTGGAYGYTF. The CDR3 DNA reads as TGTGCCAGCAGCTTGTGGACAGGGGGCGCGTATGGCTACACCTTC. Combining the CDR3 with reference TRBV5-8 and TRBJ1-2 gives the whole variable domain EAGVTQSPTHLIKTRGQQATLRCSPISGHTSVYWYQQALGLGLQFLLWYDEGEERNRGNFPPRFSGRQFPNYSSELNVNALELEDSALYLCASSLWTGGAYGYTFGSGTRLTVV.